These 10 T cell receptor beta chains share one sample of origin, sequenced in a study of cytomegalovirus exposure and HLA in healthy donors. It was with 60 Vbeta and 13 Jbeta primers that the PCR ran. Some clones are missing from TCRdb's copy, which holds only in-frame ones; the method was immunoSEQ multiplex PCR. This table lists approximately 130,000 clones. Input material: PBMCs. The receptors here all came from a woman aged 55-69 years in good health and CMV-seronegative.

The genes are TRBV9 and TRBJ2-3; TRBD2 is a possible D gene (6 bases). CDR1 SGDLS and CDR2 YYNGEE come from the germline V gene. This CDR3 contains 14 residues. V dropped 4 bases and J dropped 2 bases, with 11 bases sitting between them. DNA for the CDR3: TGTGCCAGCAGCTATTGGGACTTCACAGATACGCAGTATTTT. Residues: CASSYWDFTDTQYF.

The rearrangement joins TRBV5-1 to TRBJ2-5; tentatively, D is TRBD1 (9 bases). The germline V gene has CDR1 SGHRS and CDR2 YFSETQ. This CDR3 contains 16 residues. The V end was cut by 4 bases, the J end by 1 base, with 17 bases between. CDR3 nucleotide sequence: TGCGCCAGCAGCCCGGGAGGGACAGGGACCCAAGAGACCCAGTACTTC. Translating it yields CASSPGGTGTQETQYF.

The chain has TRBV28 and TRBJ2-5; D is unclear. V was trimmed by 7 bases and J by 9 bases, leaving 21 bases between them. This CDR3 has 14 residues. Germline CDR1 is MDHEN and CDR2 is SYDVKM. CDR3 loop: CASTSTQVGWAQYF. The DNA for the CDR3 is TGTGCCAGCACCTCAACCCAGGTCGGATGGGCCCAGTACTTC.

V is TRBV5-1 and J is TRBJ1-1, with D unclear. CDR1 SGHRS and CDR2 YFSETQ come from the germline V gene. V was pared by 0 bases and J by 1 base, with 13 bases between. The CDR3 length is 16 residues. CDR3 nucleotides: TGCGCCAGCAGCTTGGGCTTCCGTAGTGCGAACACTGAAGCTTTCTTT. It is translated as CASSLGFRSANTEAFF.

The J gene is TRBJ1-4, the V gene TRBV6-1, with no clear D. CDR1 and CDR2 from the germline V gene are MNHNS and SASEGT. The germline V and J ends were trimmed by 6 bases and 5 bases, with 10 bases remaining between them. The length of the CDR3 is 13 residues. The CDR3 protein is CASSSSVNEKLFF. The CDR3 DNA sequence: TGTGCCAGCAGCTCGTCTGTCAATGAAAAACTGTTTTTT.

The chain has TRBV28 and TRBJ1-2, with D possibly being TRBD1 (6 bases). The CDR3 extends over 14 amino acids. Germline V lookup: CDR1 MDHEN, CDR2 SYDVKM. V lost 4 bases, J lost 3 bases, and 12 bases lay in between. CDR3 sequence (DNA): TGTGCCAGCAGTTCCACAGGGTTTGACTATGGCTACACCTTC. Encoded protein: CASSSTGFDYGYTF.

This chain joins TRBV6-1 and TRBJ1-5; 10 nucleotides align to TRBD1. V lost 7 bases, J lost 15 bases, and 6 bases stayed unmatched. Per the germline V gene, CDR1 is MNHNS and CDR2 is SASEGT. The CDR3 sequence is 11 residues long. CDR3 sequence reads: CASNRDRGWHF. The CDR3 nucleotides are TGTGCCAGCAACCGGGACAGGGGTTGGCATTTT.

CDR3 in amino acids: CASSGQRSGANVLTF. The CDR3 DNA follows: TGTGCCAGCAGCGGACAGCGCTCTGGGGCCAACGTCCTGACTTTC. The J gene is TRBJ2-6, the V gene TRBV6-6, with a possible D match to TRBD1 (6 bases). The V gene's germline CDR1 is MNHNY and CDR2 SVGAGI (reference sequence). This CDR3 spans 15 amino acids. Trimming shortened V by 6 bases and J by 0 bases, and 9 bases separated the two germline ends.

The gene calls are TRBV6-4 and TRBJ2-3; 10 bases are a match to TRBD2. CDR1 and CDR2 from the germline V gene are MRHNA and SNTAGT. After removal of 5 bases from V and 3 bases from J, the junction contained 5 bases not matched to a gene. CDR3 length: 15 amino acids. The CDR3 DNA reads TGTGCCAGCAGTCTAGCGGGAGAGGTTACAGATACGCAGTATTTT. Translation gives CASSLAGEVTDTQYF.

CDR3 DNA: TGTGCCAGCAGTTTAACAGGGGGCTCCTACAATGAGCAGTTCTTC. Translation gives CASSLTGGSYNEQFF. The V gene is TRBV27, the J gene TRBJ2-1, with TRBD1 matching 8 bases. J lost 0 bases, V lost 2 bases, and 0 bases had no gene match. The germline gives CDR1 MNHEY, CDR2 SMNVEV (reference sequence). The CDR3 runs to 15 residues.